A selection of T cell receptor beta chains follows, all from one sample in a study of shared clonotypes between healthy human individuals. TCRdb keeps only in-frame clones here, not all; method: immunoSEQ multiplex PCR. The data show 2 million to 3 million clones, approximately 94% seen once. Sequencing was done on a sample of naive CD4+ T cells from PBMCs. The receptors here all came from a man aged 18 to 30 in good health. Some clones in this sample may be carry-over from other donors' samples. Each CDR3 is given with its conserved first and last residue. The D gene is left open where the match is weak. Where a row states a size, it is once, few, many or the class of an expanded clone; other rows omit it.

V gene: TRBV5-1; clone size: -; D gene: TRBD1; CDR3 length: 13; J gene: TRBJ1-5; CDR3 DNA: TGCGCCAGCAGCTTAACAGGGGGCTTGCCCCAGCATTTT; CDR3 protein: CASSLTGGLPQHF
V gene: TRBV19; clone size: -; D gene: -; CDR3 length: 14; J gene: TRBJ1-5; CDR3 DNA: TGTGCCAGTAGTATAGATCACAGAGACCAGCCCCAGCATTTT; CDR3 protein: CASSIDHRDQPQHF
V gene: TRBV30; clone size: -; D gene: TRBD1; CDR3 length: 14; J gene: TRBJ1-6; CDR3 DNA: TGTGCCTTAACGACAGGGGGTTATAATTCACCCCTCCACTTT; CDR3 protein: CALTTGGYNSPLHF
V gene: TRBV6-5; clone size: -; D gene: -; CDR3 length: 15; J gene: TRBJ2-3; CDR3 DNA: TGTGCCAGCAGTTACGACAGGCCTAGCACAGATACGCAGTATTTT; CDR3 protein: CASSYDRPSTDTQYF
V gene: TRBV29-1; clone size: -; D gene: TRBD2; CDR3 length: 14; J gene: TRBJ2-7; CDR3 DNA: TGCAGCGTCGCCACTAGCGGGAGGGCCTACGAGCAGTACTTC; CDR3 protein: CSVATSGRAYEQYF
V gene: TRBV19; clone size: -; D gene: -; CDR3 length: 14; J gene: TRBJ2-7; CDR3 DNA: TGTGCCAGTAGTATAGCGCAGCGCTCCTACGAGCAGTACTTC; CDR3 protein: CASSIAQRSYEQYF
V gene: TRBV5-4; clone size: few; D gene: -; CDR3 length: 15; J gene: TRBJ2-7; CDR3 DNA: TGTGCCAGCAGCCCCGGACCGGGGAAAGTTGGCGAGCAGTACTTC; CDR3 protein: CASSPGPGKVGEQYF
V gene: TRBV7-7; clone size: once; D gene: -; CDR3 length: 21; J gene: TRBJ2-5; CDR3 DNA: TGTGCCAGCAGCTTAGCGTATGGAGGTTGGCAGGGGATTGGGGCCCAAGAGACCCAGTACTTC; CDR3 protein: CASSLAYGGWQGIGAQETQYF
V gene: TRBV29-1; clone size: -; D gene: -; CDR3 length: 12; J gene: TRBJ2-7; CDR3 DNA: TGCAGCGTTGACCGGGACGGCTACGAGCAGTACTTC; CDR3 protein: CSVDRDGYEQYF
V gene: TRBV6-6; clone size: -; D gene: -; CDR3 length: 14; J gene: TRBJ2-1; CDR3 DNA: TGTGCCAGCAGGCCAGGGAGGTCCTACAATGAGCAGTTCTTC; CDR3 protein: CASRPGRSYNEQFF
V gene: TRBV7-9; clone size: -; D gene: TRBD1; CDR3 length: 14; J gene: TRBJ2-7; CDR3 DNA: TGTGCCAGCAGCCCCTATTTGGGACAGGCCAAAGTCAACTTC; CDR3 protein: CASSPYLGQAKVNF
V gene: TRBV5-4; clone size: -; D gene: -; CDR3 length: 13; J gene: TRBJ2-3; CDR3 DNA: TGTGCCAGCAGCCCCCGGGGCCCAGATACGCAGTATTTT; CDR3 protein: CASSPRGPDTQYF
V gene: TRBV7-9; clone size: -; D gene: TRBD1; CDR3 length: 14; J gene: TRBJ1-5; CDR3 DNA: TGTGCCAGCAGCAGACAGGGGCCGGGTCAGCCCCAGCATTTT; CDR3 protein: CASSRQGPGQPQHF
V gene: TRBV19; clone size: once; D gene: -; CDR3 length: 13; J gene: TRBJ2-3; CDR3 DNA: TGTGCCAGTAGTATGCTCAGCACAGATACGCAGTATTTT; CDR3 protein: CASSMLSTDTQYF
V gene: TRBV10-2; clone size: -; D gene: -; CDR3 length: 14; J gene: TRBJ1-3; CDR3 DNA: TGCGCCAGCAGTGACTCGGGTTCTGGAAACACCATATATTTT; CDR3 protein: CASSDSGSGNTIYF
V gene: TRBV29-1; clone size: -; D gene: TRBD1; CDR3 length: 13; J gene: TRBJ1-4; CDR3 DNA: TGCAGCGTTGAGGGACAGGGGAATGAAAAACTGTTTTTT; CDR3 protein: CSVEGQGNEKLFF
V gene: TRBV9; clone size: -; D gene: TRBD2; CDR3 length: 14; J gene: TRBJ2-5; CDR3 DNA: TGTGCCAGCAGCGTAGGGGCTAGCGGGGAGACCCAGTACTTC; CDR3 protein: CASSVGASGETQYF
V gene: TRBV25-1; clone size: -; D gene: -; CDR3 length: 18; J gene: TRBJ2-2; CDR3 DNA: TGTGCCAGCAGTAGTTCCAAGGGACGGACCTCGAACACCGGGGAGCTGTTTTTT; CDR3 protein: CASSSSKGRTSNTGELFF
V gene: TRBV10-3; clone size: -; D gene: -; CDR3 length: 14; J gene: TRBJ2-7; CDR3 DNA: TGTGCCATCAGTGAGTCACCGGGCTCCTACGAGCAGTACTTC; CDR3 protein: CAISESPGSYEQYF
V gene: TRBV4-1; clone size: -; D gene: TRBD1; CDR3 length: 14; J gene: TRBJ2-1; CDR3 DNA: TGCGCCAGCACCAGGGGACAGGGTCTCAATGAGCAGTTCTTC; CDR3 protein: CASTRGQGLNEQFF
V gene: TRBV5-1; clone size: -; D gene: TRBD1; CDR3 length: 15; J gene: TRBJ1-1; CDR3 DNA: TGCGCCAGCAGCCGGCAGGGGGCGGGTAACACTGAAGCTTTCTTT; CDR3 protein: CASSRQGAGNTEAFF
V gene: TRBV4-3; clone size: -; D gene: -; CDR3 length: 14; J gene: TRBJ1-5; CDR3 DNA: TGCGCCAGCAGCCAAGTACAGGGTAATCAGCCCCAGCATTTT; CDR3 protein: CASSQVQGNQPQHF
V gene: TRBV28; clone size: once; D gene: -; CDR3 length: 14; J gene: TRBJ1-1; CDR3 DNA: TGTGCCAGCAGACAACGACAGGAGAACACTGAAGCTTTCTTT; CDR3 protein: CASRQRQENTEAFF
V gene: TRBV6-5; clone size: -; D gene: -; CDR3 length: 15; J gene: TRBJ1-4; CDR3 DNA: TGTGCCAGCAGTACACGGGGGTTGTTGGGTGAAAAACTGTTTTTT; CDR3 protein: CASSTRGLLGEKLFF
V gene: TRBV5-4; clone size: -; D gene: -; CDR3 length: 14; J gene: TRBJ1-2; CDR3 DNA: TGTGCCAGCAGCTTGACAGTATCTAACTATGGCTACACCTTC; CDR3 protein: CASSLTVSNYGYTF
V gene: TRBV18; clone size: -; D gene: -; CDR3 length: 16; J gene: TRBJ1-4; CDR3 DNA: TGTGCCAGCTCACCAAGATTGACAGCCCTCAATGAAAAACTGTTTTTT; CDR3 protein: CASSPRLTALNEKLFF
V gene: TRBV28; clone size: -; D gene: -; CDR3 length: 15; J gene: TRBJ2-1; CDR3 DNA: TGTGCCAGCAGCCTTGGTGGGGCGAGCGATAATGAGCAGTTCTTC; CDR3 protein: CASSLGGASDNEQFF
V gene: TRBV7-2; clone size: -; D gene: TRBD2; CDR3 length: 14; J gene: TRBJ2-1; CDR3 DNA: TGTGCCAGCAGTACTGGACTAGCCCGCAATGAGCAGTTCTTC; CDR3 protein: CASSTGLARNEQFF
V gene: TRBV7-9; clone size: -; D gene: -; CDR3 length: 14; J gene: TRBJ1-3; CDR3 DNA: TGTGCCAGCAGCTCCGGGGGGAGCGGAAACACCATATATTTT; CDR3 protein: CASSSGGSGNTIYF
V gene: TRBV28; clone size: -; D gene: TRBD1; CDR3 length: 15; J gene: TRBJ2-1; CDR3 DNA: TGTGCCAGCAGTTTGTGGACAGGAGCCTACAATGAGCAGTTCTTC; CDR3 protein: CASSLWTGAYNEQFF
V gene: TRBV18; clone size: -; D gene: -; CDR3 length: 15; J gene: TRBJ2-7; CDR3 DNA: TGTGCCAGCTCACCACTAAACAGGGTCTCCTACGAGCAGTACTTC; CDR3 protein: CASSPLNRVSYEQYF
V gene: TRBV5-1; clone size: -; D gene: -; CDR3 length: 16; J gene: TRBJ2-3; CDR3 DNA: TGCGCCAGCAGCAAGGGGGTAGAATATAGCACAGATACGCAGTATTTT; CDR3 protein: CASSKGVEYSTDTQYF
V gene: TRBV7-2; clone size: -; D gene: -; CDR3 length: 12; J gene: TRBJ2-7; CDR3 DNA: TGTGCCAGCAGCTTGGGCCCGGTGGAGCAGTACTTC; CDR3 protein: CASSLGPVEQYF
V gene: TRBV6-1; clone size: -; D gene: -; CDR3 length: 16; J gene: TRBJ2-7; CDR3 DNA: TGTGCCAGCAGTGTTAGGACAGCGCGGTATTCCTACGAGCAGTACTTC; CDR3 protein: CASSVRTARYSYEQYF
V gene: TRBV15; clone size: -; D gene: TRBD2; CDR3 length: 15; J gene: TRBJ2-7; CDR3 DNA: TGTGCCACCAGCAGCAGGACTAGCGGGAGCCACGAGCAGTACTTC; CDR3 protein: CATSSRTSGSHEQYF
V gene: TRBV27; clone size: -; D gene: TRBD2; CDR3 length: 16; J gene: TRBJ2-7; CDR3 DNA: TGTGCCAGCAGTTTATTTGCTGGGACTAGCTCCTACGAGCAGTACTTC; CDR3 protein: CASSLFAGTSSYEQYF
V gene: TRBV9; clone size: -; D gene: -; CDR3 length: 15; J gene: TRBJ2-1; CDR3 DNA: TGTGCCAGCAGCGTCACCTCTTCCTCCTACAATGAGCAGTTCTTC; CDR3 protein: CASSVTSSSYNEQFF
V gene: TRBV6-1; clone size: once; D gene: -; CDR3 length: 12; J gene: TRBJ2-7; CDR3 DNA: TGTGCCAGCAGTCTCCTCTCCTACGAGCAGTACTTC; CDR3 protein: CASSLLSYEQYF
V gene: TRBV6-1; clone size: -; D gene: -; CDR3 length: 11; J gene: TRBJ2-1; CDR3 DNA: TGTGCCAGCAGTGAACGTAATGAGCAGTTCTTC; CDR3 protein: CASSERNEQFF
V gene: TRBV7-3; clone size: -; D gene: TRBD2; CDR3 length: 16; J gene: TRBJ2-2; CDR3 DNA: TGTGCCAGCAGCTTAAACGGGAGGGCGAACACCGGGGAGCTGTTTTTT; CDR3 protein: CASSLNGRANTGELFF
V gene: TRBV5-1; clone size: -; D gene: TRBD2; CDR3 length: 15; J gene: TRBJ2-1; CDR3 DNA: TGCGCCAGCAGAGACCTAGCGGGCTCCTACAATGAGCAGTTCTTC; CDR3 protein: CASRDLAGSYNEQFF
V gene: TRBV18; clone size: once; D gene: -; CDR3 length: 13; J gene: TRBJ1-5; CDR3 DNA: TGTGCCAGCTCACCACCTGGGGGCCAGCCCCAGCATTTT; CDR3 protein: CASSPPGGQPQHF
V gene: TRBV7-5; clone size: -; D gene: -; CDR3 length: 15; J gene: TRBJ1-1; CDR3 DNA: TGTGTCAGAAGCTCCCGGACAGGGGGAAACACTGAAGCTTTCTTT; CDR3 protein: CVRSSRTGGNTEAFF
V gene: TRBV5-1; clone size: -; D gene: -; CDR3 length: 14; J gene: TRBJ2-6; CDR3 DNA: TGCGCCAGCAGCTTCCGGGACAACGCCAACGTCCTGACTTTC; CDR3 protein: CASSFRDNANVLTF
V gene: TRBV23-1; clone size: -; D gene: TRBD1; CDR3 length: 16; J gene: TRBJ1-2; CDR3 DNA: TGCGCCAGCAGTCAACCAGGGACAGGGGGCGCGAGGGGCTACACCTTC; CDR3 protein: CASSQPGTGGARGYTF
V gene: TRBV2; clone size: -; D gene: -; CDR3 length: 15; J gene: TRBJ1-5; CDR3 DNA: TGTGCCAGCAGTGAAGCGCTTCGGGGCAATCAGCCCCAGCATTTT; CDR3 protein: CASSEALRGNQPQHF
V gene: TRBV30; clone size: few; D gene: -; CDR3 length: 12; J gene: TRBJ1-1; CDR3 DNA: TGTGCCTGGACCCCCCAGGTTACTGAAGCTTTCTTT; CDR3 protein: CAWTPQVTEAFF
V gene: TRBV4-1; clone size: few; D gene: TRBD2; CDR3 length: 13; J gene: TRBJ2-7; CDR3 DNA: TGCGCCAGCAGCTCAACTAGCGGATACGAGCAGTACTTC; CDR3 protein: CASSSTSGYEQYF
V gene: TRBV7-3; clone size: -; D gene: TRBD2; CDR3 length: 17; J gene: TRBJ2-3; CDR3 DNA: TGTGCCAGCAGCTTAGGGCCAGCGGGAGGGCTGGCAGATACGCAGTATTTT; CDR3 protein: CASSLGPAGGLADTQYF
V gene: TRBV28; clone size: once; D gene: -; CDR3 length: 12; J gene: TRBJ2-3; CDR3 DNA: TGTGCCAGCAGCCTTTATCTGGATACGCAGTATTTT; CDR3 protein: CASSLYLDTQYF